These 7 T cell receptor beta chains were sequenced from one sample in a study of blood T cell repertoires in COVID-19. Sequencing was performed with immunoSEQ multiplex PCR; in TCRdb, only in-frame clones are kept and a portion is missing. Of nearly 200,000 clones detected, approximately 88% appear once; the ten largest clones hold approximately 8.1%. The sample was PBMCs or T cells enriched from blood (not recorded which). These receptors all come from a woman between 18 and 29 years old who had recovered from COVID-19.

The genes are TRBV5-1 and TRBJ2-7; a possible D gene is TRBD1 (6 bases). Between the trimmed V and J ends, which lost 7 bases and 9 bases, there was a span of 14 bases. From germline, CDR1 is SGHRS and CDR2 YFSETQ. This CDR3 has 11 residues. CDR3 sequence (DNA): TGCGCCAGCGGAGAGACAGGTGGGCAGTACTTC. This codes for CASGETGGQYF.

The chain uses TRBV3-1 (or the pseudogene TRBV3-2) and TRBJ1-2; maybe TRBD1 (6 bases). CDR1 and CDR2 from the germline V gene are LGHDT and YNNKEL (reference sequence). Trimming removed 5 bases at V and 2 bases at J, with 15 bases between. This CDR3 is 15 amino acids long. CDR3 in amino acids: CASSGHRVSNYGYTF. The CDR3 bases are TGTGCCAGCAGCGGACACAGGGTCAGCAACTATGGCTACACCTTC.

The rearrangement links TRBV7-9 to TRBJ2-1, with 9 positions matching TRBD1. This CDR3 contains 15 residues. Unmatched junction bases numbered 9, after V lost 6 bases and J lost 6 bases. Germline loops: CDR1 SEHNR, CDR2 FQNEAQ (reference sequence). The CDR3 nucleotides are TGTGCCAGCAGACTTACAGGGGGCGCGAGCAATGAGCAGTTCTTC. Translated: CASRLTGGASNEQFF.

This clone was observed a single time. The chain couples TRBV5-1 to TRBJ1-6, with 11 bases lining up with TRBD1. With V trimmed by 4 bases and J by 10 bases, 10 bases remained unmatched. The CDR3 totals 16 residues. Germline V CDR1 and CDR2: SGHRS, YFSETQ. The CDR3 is CASSNGTGGYGSPLHF. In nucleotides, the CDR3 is TGCGCCAGCAGCAACGGGACAGGGGGTTACGGATCACCCCTCCACTTT.

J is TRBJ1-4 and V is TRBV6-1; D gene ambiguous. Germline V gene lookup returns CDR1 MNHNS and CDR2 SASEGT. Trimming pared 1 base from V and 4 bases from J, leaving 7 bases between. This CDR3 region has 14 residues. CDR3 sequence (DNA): TGTGCCAGCAGTGAAGGGCCGCTTAATGAAAAACTGTTTTTT. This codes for CASSEGPLNEKLFF.

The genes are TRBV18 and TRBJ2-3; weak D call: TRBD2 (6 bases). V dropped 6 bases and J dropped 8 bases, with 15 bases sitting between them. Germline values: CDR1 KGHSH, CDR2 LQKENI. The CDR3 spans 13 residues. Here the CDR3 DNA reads TGTGCCAGCTCTCTCGGGGGAGGTGTTACGCAGTATTTT. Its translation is CASSLGGGVTQYF.

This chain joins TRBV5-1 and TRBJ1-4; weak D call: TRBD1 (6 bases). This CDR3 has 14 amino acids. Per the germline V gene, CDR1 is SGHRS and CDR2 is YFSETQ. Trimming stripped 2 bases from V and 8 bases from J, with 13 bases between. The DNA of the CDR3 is TGCGCCAGCAGCTTATCACAGGGAAGGGAAAAACTGTTTTTT. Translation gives CASSLSQGREKLFF.